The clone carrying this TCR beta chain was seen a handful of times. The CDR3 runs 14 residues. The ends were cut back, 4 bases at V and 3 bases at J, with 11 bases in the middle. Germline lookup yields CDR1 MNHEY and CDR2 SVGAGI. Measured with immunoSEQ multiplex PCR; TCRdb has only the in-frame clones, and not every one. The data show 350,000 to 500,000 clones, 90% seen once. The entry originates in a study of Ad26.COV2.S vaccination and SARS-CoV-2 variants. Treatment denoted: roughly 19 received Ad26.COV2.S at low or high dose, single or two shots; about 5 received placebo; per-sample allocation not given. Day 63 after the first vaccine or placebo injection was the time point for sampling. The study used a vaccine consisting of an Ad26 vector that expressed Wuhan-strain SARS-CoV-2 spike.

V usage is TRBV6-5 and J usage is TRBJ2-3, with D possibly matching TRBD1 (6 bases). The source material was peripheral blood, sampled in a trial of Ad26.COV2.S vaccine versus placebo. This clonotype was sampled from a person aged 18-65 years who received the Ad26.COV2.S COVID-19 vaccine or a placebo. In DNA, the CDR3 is TGTGCCAGCAGTTTTTTAACAGGGACAGATACGCAGTATTTT. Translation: CASSFLTGTDTQYF.